This T cell receptor beta chain comes out of a study of beta chain features in type 1 diabetes. Points from the study as a whole: Type 1 diabetes patients had moderately but significantly shorter TCRB CDR3s in all four CD4+ subsets. Individuals with type 1 diabetes displayed fewer insertions and more deletions at VDJ junctions.

Sorted cells reached over 95% purity in every population. The CDR3 is made up of 12 amino acids. The V gene's germline CDR1 is KGHSH and CDR2 LQKENI. V was trimmed by 3 bases and J by 7 bases, leaving 6 bases between them. As every portion of the isolated RNA was reverse transcribed, the sequencing read expressed TCRB transcripts. Deep immunoSEQ sequencing covered naive, central memory and regulatory T cell samples. The protocol was immunoSEQ multiplex PCR, while the TCRdb copy is restricted to in-frame clones and leaves out a portion. The data contain about 340,000 clones, about 14% of them seen just once; the ten biggest clones take up roughly 0.015%. As regards this clone: No antigen is known for it.

The V gene is TRBV18, the J gene TRBJ1-4; D not resolved. This receptor was taken from a young woman with type 1 diabetes. The sequenced sample was naive CD4+ T cells from blood. The CDR3 DNA reads TGTGCCAGCTCACCGTACGGTGAAAAACTGTTTTTT. It is translated as CASSPYGEKLFF.